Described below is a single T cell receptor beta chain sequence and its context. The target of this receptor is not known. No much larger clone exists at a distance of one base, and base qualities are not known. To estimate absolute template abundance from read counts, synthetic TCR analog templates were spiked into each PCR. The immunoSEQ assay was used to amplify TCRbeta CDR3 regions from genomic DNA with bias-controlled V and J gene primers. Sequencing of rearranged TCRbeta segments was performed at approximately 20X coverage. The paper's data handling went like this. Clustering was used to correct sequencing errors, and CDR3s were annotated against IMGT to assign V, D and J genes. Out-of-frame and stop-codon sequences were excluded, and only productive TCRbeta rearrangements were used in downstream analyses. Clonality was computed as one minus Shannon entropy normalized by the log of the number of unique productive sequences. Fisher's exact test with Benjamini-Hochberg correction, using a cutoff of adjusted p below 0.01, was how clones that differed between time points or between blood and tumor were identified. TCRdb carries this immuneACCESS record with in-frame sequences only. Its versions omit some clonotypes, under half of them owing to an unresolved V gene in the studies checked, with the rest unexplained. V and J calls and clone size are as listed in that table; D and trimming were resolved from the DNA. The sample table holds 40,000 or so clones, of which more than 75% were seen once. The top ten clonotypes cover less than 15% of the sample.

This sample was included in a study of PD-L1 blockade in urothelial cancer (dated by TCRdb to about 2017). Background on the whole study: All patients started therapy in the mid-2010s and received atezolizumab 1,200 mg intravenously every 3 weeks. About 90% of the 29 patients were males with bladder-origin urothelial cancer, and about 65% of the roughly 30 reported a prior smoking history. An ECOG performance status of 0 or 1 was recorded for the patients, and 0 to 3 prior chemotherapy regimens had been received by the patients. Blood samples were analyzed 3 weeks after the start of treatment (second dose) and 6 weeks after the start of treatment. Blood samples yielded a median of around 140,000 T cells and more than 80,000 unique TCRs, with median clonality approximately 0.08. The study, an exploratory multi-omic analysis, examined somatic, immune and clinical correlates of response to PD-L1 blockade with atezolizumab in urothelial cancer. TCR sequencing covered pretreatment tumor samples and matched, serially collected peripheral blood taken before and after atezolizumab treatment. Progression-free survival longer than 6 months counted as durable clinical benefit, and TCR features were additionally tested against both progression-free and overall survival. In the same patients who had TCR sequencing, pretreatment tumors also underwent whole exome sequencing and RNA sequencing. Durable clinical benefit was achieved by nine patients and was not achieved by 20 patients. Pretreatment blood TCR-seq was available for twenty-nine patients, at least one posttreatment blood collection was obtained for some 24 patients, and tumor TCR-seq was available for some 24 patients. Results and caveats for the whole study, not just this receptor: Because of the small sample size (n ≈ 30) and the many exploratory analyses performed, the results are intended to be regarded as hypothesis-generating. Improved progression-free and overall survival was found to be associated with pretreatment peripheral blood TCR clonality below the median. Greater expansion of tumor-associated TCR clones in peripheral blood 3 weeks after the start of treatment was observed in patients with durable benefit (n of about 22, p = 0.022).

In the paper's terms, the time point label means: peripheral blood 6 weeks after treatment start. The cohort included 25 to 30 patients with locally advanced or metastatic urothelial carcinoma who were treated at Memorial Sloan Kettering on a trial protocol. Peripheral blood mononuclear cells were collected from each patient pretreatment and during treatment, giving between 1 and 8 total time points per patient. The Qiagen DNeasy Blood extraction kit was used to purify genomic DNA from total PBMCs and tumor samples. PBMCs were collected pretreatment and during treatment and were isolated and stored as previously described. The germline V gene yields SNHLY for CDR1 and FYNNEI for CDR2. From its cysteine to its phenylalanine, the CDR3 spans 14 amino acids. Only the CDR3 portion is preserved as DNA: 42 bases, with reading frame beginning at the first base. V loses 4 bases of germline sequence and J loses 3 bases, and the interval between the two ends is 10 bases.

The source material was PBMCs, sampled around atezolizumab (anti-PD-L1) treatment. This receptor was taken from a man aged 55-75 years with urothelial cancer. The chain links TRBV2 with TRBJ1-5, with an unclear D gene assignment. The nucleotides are TGTGCCAGCAGTGGCGGCAGCGACAATCAGCCCCAGCATTTT. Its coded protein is CASSGGSDNQPQHF.